The T cell receptor beta chain under discussion was sequenced for a study of T cells in Graves' hyperthyroidism and ophthalmopathy. The CDR3 totals 14 residues. V was clipped by 0 bases and J by 8 bases, with 14 bases between them. CDR1 SQVTM and CDR2 ANQGSEA come from the germline V gene. In this sample, this clonotype turned up many times. Amplification of TCR beta CDR3 regions used RNA as the template. A first-round RT-PCR of the TCR CDR3 used the HTBI primer set. MiXCR was run by TCRdb on the multiplex PCR reads, yielding one entry per CDR3 protein. The profile shows nearly 600,000 distinct CDR3 sequences, 11% to 15% of them singletons. Ophthalmopathy patients all had a Clinical Activity Score of at least 3, a NOSPECS grade of at least 4 and disease under 3 months old. Diagnoses used clinical symptoms, serum thyroxine and TRAb, thyroid ultrasound and orbital computed tomography.

This sequence originates from a woman aged 18 to 35 with Graves' ophthalmopathy. The specimen sequenced was blood. The chain joins TRBV29-1 to TRBJ2-1, with a weak D call TRBD2 (7 bases). The CDR3 reads CSVEEQGGGDEQFF. DNA for the CDR3: TGCAGCGTTGAAGAACAAGGGGGGGGGGATGAGCAGTTCTTC.